This entry features one TCR beta chain sequence. Its antigen is not identified. This sample is drawn from a study of cytomegalovirus exposure and HLA in healthy donors. The overall study: A data release that came early held about 89 million unique TCRs from HLA-typed donors.

Study findings and constraints: Previously analyzed data showed that most TCR beta V segments were productive at a frequency of about 87% or about 30%. TCR sequences were mostly rare, though some public TCRs occurred in many donors.

The PCR made use of 60 Vbeta and 13 Jbeta primers. The data were produced by immunoSEQ multiplex PCR, yet TCRdb's version contains in-frame clones alone and is incomplete. The sample records roughly 110,000 clones, over 70% being singletons. The sequence was obtained from a young man in good health and CMV-seronegative. The sequenced sample was PBMCs.

The CDR3 nucleotides are TGTGCCAGCAGCCTACCGGGGGGAGATACGCAGTATTTT. It translates to CASSLPGGDTQYF. The rearrangement joins TRBV7-2 to TRBJ2-3; 7 bases map to TRBD2. The germline CDR1 and CDR2 sequences are SGHTA and FQGNSA. The CDR3 sequence is 13 residues long. The junction had 4 bases not matched to a gene; V was cut back by 5 bases and J by 5 bases.